This TCR beta chain derives from a study of blood T cell repertoires in COVID-19. As for the study in general: The cDNA or gDNA used as material had been derived from T cells, B-cell-depleted T cells, or PBMCs.

The protocol was immunoSEQ multiplex PCR, while the TCRdb copy is restricted to in-frame clones and leaves out a portion. The sample carries roughly 340,000 clones, 87% recorded once. Specimen: peripheral blood. This sequence originates from a woman in her fifties or sixties with COVID-19, enrolled during active disease.

CDR3 protein: CASSTGQNTEAFF. DNA for the CDR3: TGTGCCAGCAGTACCGGACAGAACACTGAAGCTTTCTTT. The chain combines TRBV6-2 or TRBV6-3 with TRBJ1-1; weak D call: TRBD1 (5 bases). Germline lookup yields CDR1 MNHEY and CDR2 SVGEGT. The CDR3 loop spans 13 amino acids. Trimming took 5 bases from V and 1 from J, leaving 8 bases between them.